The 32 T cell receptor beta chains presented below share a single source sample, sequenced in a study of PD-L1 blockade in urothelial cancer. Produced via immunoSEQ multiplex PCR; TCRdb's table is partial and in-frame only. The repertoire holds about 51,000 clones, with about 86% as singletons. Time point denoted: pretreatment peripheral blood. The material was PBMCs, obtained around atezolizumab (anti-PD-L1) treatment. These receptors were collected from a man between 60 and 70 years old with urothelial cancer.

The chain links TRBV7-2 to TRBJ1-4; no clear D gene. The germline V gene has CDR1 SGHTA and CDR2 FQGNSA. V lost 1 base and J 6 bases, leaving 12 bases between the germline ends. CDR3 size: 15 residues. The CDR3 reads CASSLVEVVDEKLFF. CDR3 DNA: TGTGCCAGCAGCTTAGTAGAAGTAGTTGATGAAAAACTGTTTTTT.

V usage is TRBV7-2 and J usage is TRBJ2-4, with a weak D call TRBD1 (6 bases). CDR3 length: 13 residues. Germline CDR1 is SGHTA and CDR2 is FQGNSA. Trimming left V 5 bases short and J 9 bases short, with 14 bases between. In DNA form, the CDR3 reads TGTGCCAGCAGCCCAGATCAGGGGTCCATTCAGTACTTC. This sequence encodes CASSPDQGSIQYF.

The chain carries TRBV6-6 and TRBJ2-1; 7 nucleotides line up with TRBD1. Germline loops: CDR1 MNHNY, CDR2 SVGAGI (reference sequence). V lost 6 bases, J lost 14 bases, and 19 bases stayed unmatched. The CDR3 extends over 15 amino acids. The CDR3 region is CASRPRDGQTTGEFF. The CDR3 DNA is TGTGCCAGCAGACCCCGGGACGGACAAACCACAGGGGAGTTCTTC.

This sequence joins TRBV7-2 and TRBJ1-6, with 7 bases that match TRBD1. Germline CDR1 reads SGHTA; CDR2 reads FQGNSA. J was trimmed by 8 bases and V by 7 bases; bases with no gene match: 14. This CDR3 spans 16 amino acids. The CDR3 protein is CASKPPGYRGDSPLHF. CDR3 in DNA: TGTGCCAGCAAGCCCCCCGGGTACAGGGGTGATTCACCCCTCCACTTT.

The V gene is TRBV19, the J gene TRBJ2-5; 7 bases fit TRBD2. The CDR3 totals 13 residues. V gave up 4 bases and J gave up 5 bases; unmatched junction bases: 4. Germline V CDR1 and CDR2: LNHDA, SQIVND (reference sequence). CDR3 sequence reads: CASSTLGGETQYF. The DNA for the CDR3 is TGTGCCAGTAGTACCCTCGGGGGGGAGACCCAGTACTTC.

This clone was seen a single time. The CDR3 region is CASSFGFAETQYF. The CDR3 DNA follows: TGCGCCAGCAGCTTCGGGTTTGCGGAGACCCAGTACTTC. The chain links TRBV5-1 to TRBJ2-5; D uncertain. Germline CDR1 reads SGHRS; CDR2 reads YFSETQ. The CDR3 is 13 residues long. V lost 2 bases to trimming and J lost 5 bases, with 10 bases between them.

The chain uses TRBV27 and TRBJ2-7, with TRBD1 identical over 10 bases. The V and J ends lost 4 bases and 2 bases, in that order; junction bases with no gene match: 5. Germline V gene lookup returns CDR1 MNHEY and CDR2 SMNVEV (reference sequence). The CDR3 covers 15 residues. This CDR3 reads CASSSLDRGPYEQYF. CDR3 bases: TGTGCCAGCAGTTCCCTCGACAGGGGGCCCTACGAGCAGTACTTC.

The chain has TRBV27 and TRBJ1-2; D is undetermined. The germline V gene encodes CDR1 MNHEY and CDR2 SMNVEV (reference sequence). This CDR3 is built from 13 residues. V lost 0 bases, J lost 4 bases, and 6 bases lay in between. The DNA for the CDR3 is TGTGCCAGCAGTTTATCCGGCGGCTATGGCTACACCTTC. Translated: CASSLSGGYGYTF.

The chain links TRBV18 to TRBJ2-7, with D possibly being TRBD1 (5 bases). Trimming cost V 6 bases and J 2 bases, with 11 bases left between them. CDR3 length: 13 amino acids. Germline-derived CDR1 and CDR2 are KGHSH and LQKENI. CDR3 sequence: CASSHGQPYEQYF. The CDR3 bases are TGTGCCAGCTCCCACGGACAACCCTACGAGCAGTACTTC.

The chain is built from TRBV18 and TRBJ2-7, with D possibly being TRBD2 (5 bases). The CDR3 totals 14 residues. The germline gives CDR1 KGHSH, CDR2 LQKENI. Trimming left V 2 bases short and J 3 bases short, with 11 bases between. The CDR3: CASSPRERHYEQYF. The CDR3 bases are TGTGCCAGCTCACCAAGGGAGAGACACTACGAGCAGTACTTC. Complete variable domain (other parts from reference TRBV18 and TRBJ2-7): NAGVMQNPRHLVRRRGQEARLRCSPMKGHSHVYWYRQLPEEGLKFMVYLQKENIIDESGMPKERFSAEFPKEGPSILRIQQVVRGDSAAYFCASSPRERHYEQYFGPGTRLTVT.

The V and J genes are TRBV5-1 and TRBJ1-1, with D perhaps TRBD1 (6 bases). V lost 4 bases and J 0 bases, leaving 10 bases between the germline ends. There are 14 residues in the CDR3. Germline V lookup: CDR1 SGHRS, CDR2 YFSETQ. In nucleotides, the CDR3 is TGCGCCAGCAGCGTGGACAGCATGAACACTGAAGCTTTCTTT. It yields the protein CASSVDSMNTEAFF.

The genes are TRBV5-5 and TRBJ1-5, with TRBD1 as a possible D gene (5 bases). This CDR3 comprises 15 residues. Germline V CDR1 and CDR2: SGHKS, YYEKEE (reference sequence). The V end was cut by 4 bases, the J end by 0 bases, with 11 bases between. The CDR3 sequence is CASSRDSNSNQPQHF. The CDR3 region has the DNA TGTGCCAGCAGCCGAGACAGCAATAGCAATCAGCCCCAGCATTTT.

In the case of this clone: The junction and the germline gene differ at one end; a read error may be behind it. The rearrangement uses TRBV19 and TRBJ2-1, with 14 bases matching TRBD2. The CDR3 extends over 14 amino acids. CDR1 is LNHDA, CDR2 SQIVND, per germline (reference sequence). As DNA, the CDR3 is TGTGCCAGTAGGATAGGACTAGCGGGGGGCGAGCAGTTCTTC. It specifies CASRIGLAGGEQFF.

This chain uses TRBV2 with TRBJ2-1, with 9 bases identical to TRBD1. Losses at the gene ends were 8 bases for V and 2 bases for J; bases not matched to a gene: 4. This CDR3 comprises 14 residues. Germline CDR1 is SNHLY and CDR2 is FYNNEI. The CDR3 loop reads CASHRDRAYNEQFF. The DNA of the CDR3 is TGTGCCAGCCACCGGGACAGGGCCTACAATGAGCAGTTCTTC.

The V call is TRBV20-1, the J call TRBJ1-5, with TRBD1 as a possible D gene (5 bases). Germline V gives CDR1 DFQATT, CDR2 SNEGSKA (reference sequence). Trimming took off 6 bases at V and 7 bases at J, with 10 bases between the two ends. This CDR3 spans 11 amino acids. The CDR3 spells CSARAGQPQHF. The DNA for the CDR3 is TGCAGTGCCAGGGCAGGGCAGCCCCAGCATTTT.

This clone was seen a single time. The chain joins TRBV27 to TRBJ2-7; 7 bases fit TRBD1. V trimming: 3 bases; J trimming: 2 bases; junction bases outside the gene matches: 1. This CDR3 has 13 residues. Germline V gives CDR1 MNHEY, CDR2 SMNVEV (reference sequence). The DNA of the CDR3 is TGTGCCAGCAGTTTGGGGACAGCCTACGAGCAGTACTTC. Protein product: CASSLGTAYEQYF.

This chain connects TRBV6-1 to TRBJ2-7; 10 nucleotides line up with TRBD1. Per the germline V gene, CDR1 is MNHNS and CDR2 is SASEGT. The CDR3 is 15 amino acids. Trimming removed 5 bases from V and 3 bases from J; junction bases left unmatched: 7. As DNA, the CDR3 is TGTGCCAGCAGTTTTTTTGACAGGGGGCTCTACGAGCAGTACTTC. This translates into CASSFFDRGLYEQYF.

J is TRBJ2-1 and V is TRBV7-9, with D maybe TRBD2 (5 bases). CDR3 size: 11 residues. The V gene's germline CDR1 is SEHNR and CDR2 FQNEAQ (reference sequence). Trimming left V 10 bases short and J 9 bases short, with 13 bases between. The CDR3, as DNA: TGTGCCACCCGGACTTATCTTGAGCAGTTCTTC. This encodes CATRTYLEQFF.

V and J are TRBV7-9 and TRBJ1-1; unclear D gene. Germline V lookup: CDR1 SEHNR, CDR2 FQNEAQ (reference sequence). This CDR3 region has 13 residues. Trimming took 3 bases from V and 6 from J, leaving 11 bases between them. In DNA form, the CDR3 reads TGTGCCAGCAGCTTCAGTCCCCCAGCTGAAGCTTTCTTT. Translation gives CASSFSPPAEAFF.

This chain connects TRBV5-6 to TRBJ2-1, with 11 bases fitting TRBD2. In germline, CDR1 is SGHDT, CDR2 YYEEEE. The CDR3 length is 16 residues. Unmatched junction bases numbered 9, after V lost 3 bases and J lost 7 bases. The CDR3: CASSSLAGGDANEQFF. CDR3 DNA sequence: TGTGCCAGCAGCTCCCTAGCGGGGGGCGATGCGAATGAGCAGTTCTTC.

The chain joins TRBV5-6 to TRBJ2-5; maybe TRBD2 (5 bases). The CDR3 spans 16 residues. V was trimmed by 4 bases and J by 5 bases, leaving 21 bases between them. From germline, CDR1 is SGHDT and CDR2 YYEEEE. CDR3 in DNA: TGTGCCAGCAGCCCGGTCGGGCTGGGGAGTGATGAGACCCAGTACTTC. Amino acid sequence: CASSPVGLGSDETQYF.

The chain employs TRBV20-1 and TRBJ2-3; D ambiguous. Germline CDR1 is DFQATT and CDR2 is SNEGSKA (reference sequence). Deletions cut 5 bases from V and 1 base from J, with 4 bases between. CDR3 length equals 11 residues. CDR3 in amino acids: CSAPRTDTQYF. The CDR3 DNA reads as TGCAGTGCTCCTCGCACAGATACGCAGTATTTT.

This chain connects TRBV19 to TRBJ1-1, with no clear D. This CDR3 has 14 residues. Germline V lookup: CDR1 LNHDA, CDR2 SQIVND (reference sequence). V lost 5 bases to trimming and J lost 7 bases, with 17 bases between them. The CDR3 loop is CASSLREPRLEAFF. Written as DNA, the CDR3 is TGTGCCAGTAGTCTTCGAGAGCCACGACTTGAAGCTTTCTTT.

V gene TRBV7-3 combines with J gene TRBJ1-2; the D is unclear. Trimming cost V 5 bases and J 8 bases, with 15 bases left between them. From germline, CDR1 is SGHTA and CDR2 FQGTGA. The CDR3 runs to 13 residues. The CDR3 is CASSPLGSPGYTF. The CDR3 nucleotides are TGTGCCAGCAGCCCGCTCGGGAGCCCAGGCTACACCTTC.

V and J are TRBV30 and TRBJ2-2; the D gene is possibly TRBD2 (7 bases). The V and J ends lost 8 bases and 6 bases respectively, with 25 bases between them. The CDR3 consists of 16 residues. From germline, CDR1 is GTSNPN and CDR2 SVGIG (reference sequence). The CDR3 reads CARGAALRSAAGELFF. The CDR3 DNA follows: TGTGCCCGGGGGGCGGCTCTCCGTTCGGCCGCCGGGGAGCTGTTTTTT.

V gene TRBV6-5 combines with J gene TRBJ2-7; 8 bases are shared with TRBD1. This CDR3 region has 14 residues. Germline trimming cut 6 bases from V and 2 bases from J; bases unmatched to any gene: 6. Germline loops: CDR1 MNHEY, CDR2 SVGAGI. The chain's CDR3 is CASRIGTGTYEQYF. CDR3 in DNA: TGTGCCAGCAGGATAGGGACAGGAACCTACGAGCAGTACTTC.

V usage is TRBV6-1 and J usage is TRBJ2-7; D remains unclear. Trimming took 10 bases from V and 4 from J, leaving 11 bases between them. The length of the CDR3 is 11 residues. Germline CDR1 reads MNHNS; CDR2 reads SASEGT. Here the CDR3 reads CATPSRYEQYF. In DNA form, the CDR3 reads TGTGCCACCCCCTCGCGTTACGAGCAGTACTTC.

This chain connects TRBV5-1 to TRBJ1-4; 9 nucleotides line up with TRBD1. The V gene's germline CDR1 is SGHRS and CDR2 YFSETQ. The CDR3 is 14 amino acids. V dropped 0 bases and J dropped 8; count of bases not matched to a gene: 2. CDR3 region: CASSLDRGLEKLFF. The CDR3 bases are TGCGCCAGCAGCTTGGACAGGGGGCTAGAAAAACTGTTTTTT.

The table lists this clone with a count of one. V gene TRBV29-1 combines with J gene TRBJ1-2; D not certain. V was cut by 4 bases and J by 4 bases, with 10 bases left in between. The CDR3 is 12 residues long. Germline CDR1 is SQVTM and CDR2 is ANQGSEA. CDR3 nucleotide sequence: TGCAGCGTTGCGGTAGAACTCTATGGCTACACCTTC. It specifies CSVAVELYGYTF.

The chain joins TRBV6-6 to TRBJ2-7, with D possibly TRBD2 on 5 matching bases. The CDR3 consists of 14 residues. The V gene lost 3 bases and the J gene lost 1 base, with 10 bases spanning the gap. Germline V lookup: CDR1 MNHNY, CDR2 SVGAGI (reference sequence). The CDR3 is CASSYSETSYEQYF. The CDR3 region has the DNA TGTGCCAGCAGTTATAGCGAAACATCCTACGAGCAGTACTTC.

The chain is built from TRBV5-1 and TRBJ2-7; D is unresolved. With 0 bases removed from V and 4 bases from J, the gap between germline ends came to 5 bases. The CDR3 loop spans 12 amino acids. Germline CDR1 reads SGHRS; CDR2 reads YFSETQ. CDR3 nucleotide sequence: TGCGCCAGCAGCTTGGATCGGTACGAGCAGTACTTC. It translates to CASSLDRYEQYF. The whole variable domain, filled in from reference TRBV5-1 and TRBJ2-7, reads KAGVTQTPRYLIKTRGQQVTLSCSPISGHRSVSWYQQTPGQGLQFLFEYFSETQRNKGNFPGRFSGRQFSNSRSEMNVSTLELGDSALYLCASSLDRYEQYFGPGTRLTVT.

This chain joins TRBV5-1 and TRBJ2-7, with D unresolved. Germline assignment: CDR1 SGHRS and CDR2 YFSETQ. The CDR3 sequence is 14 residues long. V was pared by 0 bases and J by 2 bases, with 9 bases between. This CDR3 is CASSLEASPYEQYF. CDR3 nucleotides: TGCGCCAGCAGCTTGGAGGCTAGTCCCTACGAGCAGTACTTC.